This TCR beta chain was identified in a study of cytomegalovirus exposure and HLA in healthy donors. Donors had nominal health at sampling but likely had unrecorded immune exposures. Use of 60 Vbeta and 13 Jbeta primers characterized the PCR. The repertoire was sequenced with immunoSEQ multiplex PCR; TCRdb's copy has only in-frame clones and lacks some. In the table there are 150,000 to 190,000 clones, 75% of which are singletons. Between the trimmed V and J ends, which lost 2 bases and 8 bases, there was a span of 14 bases. This CDR3 comprises 14 residues. Germline loops: CDR1 SGHRS, CDR2 YFSETQ. The sequence was obtained from a man younger than 30 in good health and CMV-seronegative. This chain uses TRBV5-1 with TRBJ2-4; tentative D call: TRBD1 (6 bases). The sequenced sample consisted of PBMCs. The CDR3 bases are TGCGCCAGCAGCTTCGGGTCCCCAGGGGACATTCAGTACTTC. Amino acid sequence: CASSFGSPGDIQYF.